This T cell receptor (beta chain) is drawn from a study of T cells in Graves' hyperthyroidism and ophthalmopathy (dated by TCRdb to the late 2010s). With respect to the entire study: Peripheral blood samples were taken at the time of initial diagnosis, prior to any treatment. For training and testing, the 80 to 100 patients in the discovery cohort were randomly divided in a 7:3 ratio. Once sampling was done, hyperthyroidism patients were given methimazole at a starting dose of 30 mg daily, whereas ophthalmopathy patients were given high-dose intravenous methylprednisolone. TCR Vbeta CDR3 sequencing of some 140 peripheral blood samples (over 40 ophthalmopathy, about 80 hyperthyroidism and roughly 17 progressor patients) is reported in the paper. The study also compared thyroid tissue and blood T-cell repertoires from more than 5 Graves' hyperthyroidism patients. TCR V-J signatures able to tell the groups apart were searched for in a discovery cohort of 100 patients, of whom over 40 had Graves' ophthalmopathy and about 60 had stable Graves' hyperthyroidism. An independent validation cohort of under 20 hyperthyroidism patients and about 16 patients who later progressed to ophthalmopathy tested prospective prediction of ophthalmopathy.

As to this clonotype: Its recognized antigen is unknown. Base qualities are missing; no much larger clone stands one base away.

The TCR beta CDR3 regions were amplified from the RNA transcripts. For the first round of RT-PCR on the TCR CDR3, the HTBI primer set was used together with the Qiagen OneStep RT-PCR kit. The libraries were constructed in a second round of multiplex PCR and then size-selected and purified. Paired-end sequencing of the libraries was performed with 100 bp reads on an Illumina HiSeq2000. As for how the authors treated the data: SOAPnuke was used to process the raw data, with reads discarded if the reads contained adapters or uncalled bases, had a mean Phred below 15, or lacked an exact constant-primer or identifier match. High-quality paired reads were merged with COPE v1.2.5, and unique nucleotide sequences were defined as clonotypes. Clonotypes were aligned to IMGT TRBV, TRBD and TRBJ reference segments using MiTCR v1.1. Only V-J combinations with frequency above 0.0001, covering about 99% of repertoires, were analysed. A TCS score was defined as the ratio between F50 (clonal expansion) and ExV (chaos), using BLOSUM62-based TCRdist between CDR3 peptides within each V-J. Welch's t-statistics and random forest reduced around 550 V-J features to 10 to 15, which were used in a naive Bayes classifier (R e1071). The raw public data were reprocessed by TCRdb itself: fastp quality trimming at Q25, MiXCR clonotype calling, in-frame beta chains only. CDR3 protein sequences are deduplicated, and each keeps its most common genes and DNA. In this record, the V and J calls reflect TCRdb's handling and not the investigators' own analysis. The sample includes 200,000 to 250,000 distinct CDR3 sequences, with 16% observed a single time. The top ten hold approximately 30% of the sample.

The full study reports these points: Ophthalmopathy was separated from stable hyperthyroidism by a 13 V-J signature model, with 85% to 90% sensitivity and approximately 81% specificity obtained in cross-validation and 80%/75% obtained in testing. No statistical method was used to set the sample size in advance, and investigators knew the group allocation. Most expanded thyroid clonotypes (frequency above 0.001) were also detected in blood, suggesting blood repertoires may reflect thyroid immune responses. During validation, the model predicted progression to ophthalmopathy a median of roughly six months ahead of onset, with almost 71% sensitivity and almost 75% specificity.

V lost 1 base and J lost 3 bases; the stretch between them is 9 bases long. The germline V gene (reference sequence) gives CDR1 as DFQATT and CDR2 as SNEGSKA. Taken from cysteine to phenylalanine, the CDR3 has 13 residues. Only the CDR3 region is kept as DNA, spanning 39 bases read in frame from base 1. Ophthalmopathy patients had moderately to severely active disease, with a Clinical Activity Score of 3 or more, a NOSPECS grade of 4 or more, and a disease duration of less than 3 months. Patients with uncontrolled infections, other autoimmune diseases, pregnancy or lactation were excluded. Diagnoses relied on clinical symptoms, serum thyroxine and TRAb, thyroid ultrasound and orbital computed tomography. PBMCs were separated from approximately 9.9 ml of fresh peripheral blood using Ficoll-Paque density gradient centrifugation. Total RNA was extracted with Trizol reagent, and quality was checked on an Agilent 2100 Bioanalyzer.

The chain is encoded by TRBV20-1 joined to TRBJ2-5; the D gene is possibly TRBD1 or TRBD2, with 5 bases matching each. The source material was blood. This clonotype was obtained from a woman aged 18-30 years with Graves' ophthalmopathy. The bases read TGCAGTGCTAGAGTCGGGACCAAAGAGACCCAGTACTTC. This gives the protein CSARVGTKETQYF.